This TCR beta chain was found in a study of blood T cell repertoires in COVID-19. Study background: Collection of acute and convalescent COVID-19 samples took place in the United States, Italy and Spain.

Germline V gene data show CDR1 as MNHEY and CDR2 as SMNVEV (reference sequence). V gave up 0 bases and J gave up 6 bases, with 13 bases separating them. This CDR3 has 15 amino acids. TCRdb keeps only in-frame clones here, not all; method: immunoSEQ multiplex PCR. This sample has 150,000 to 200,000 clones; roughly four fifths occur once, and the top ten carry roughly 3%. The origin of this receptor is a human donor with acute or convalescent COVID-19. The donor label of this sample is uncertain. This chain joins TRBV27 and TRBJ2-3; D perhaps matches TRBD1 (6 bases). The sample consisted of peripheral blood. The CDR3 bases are TGTGCCAGCAGTTTATCAGGGGCCCAGGGGGATACGCAGTATTTT. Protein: CASSLSGAQGDTQYF.